The T cell receptor beta chain described here comes from a study of T cell repertoires in cytomegalovirus infection (dated by TCRdb to between 2018 and 2020). Looking at the study overall: Recently identified HLA-C-restricted CMV epitopes, whose presentation resists viral immunomodulation, were targeted by peptide stimulations together with well-studied HLA-B-restricted epitopes. The HLA type of each donor mattered for the analysis, because public TCR beta signatures pointed to carriage of CMV infection along with the matching HLA type. Study-wide conclusions, independent of this receptor: The ex vivo response was dominated by HLA-C-restricted CMV-specific TCR beta clonotypes, which also provided the single most frequent clonotype in two of eight donors. In both this cohort and an independent roughly 330-donor cohort, the cumulative frequency of public TCR beta family members distinguished carriers of CMV infection plus the relevant HLA type.

A note on this clonotype: Its antigen is not yet known. One base away there is no much larger clone; base qualities are not given.

Trimming takes 8 bases from V and 4 bases from J, and the germline ends sit 14 bases apart. Taken from cysteine to phenylalanine, the CDR3 has 14 residues. The CDR3 DNA has 42 bases and is translated from base 1. The germline V gene (reference sequence) specifies MNHNY as CDR1 and SVGAGI as CDR2. This sample was sequenced with an Illumina HiSeq 1500. Using fastp at Q25 and MiXCR, TCRdb reprocessed the public reads and kept productive beta chains. Under each unique CDR3 protein, matching rows form one entry showing the most common genes and DNA. The sample profile shows about 47,000 distinct CDR3 sequences; less than 20% of them were found once. The ten largest clonotypes hold about four fifths of the sample. The meaning of the sample's treatment or condition label: in vitro stimulation with specific CMV peptide epitopes to enrich CMV-specific T cells.

The sequences come from CD8+ T cells from cultured PBMCs, collected from culture after CMV antigen stimulation. The rearranged segments are TRBV6-6 and TRBJ1-4; confidence is insufficient to name the D gene. This sequence originates from a human donor in good health (CMV status not recorded). Some clones in this sample may be carry-over from other donors' samples. The DNA reads as follows: TGTGCCAGCTTACCCTCGGAGGTTAATGAAAAACTGTTTTTT. Translated, this gives CASLPSEVNEKLFF.